The next 28 T cell receptor beta chains were all read from a single sample in a study of CD8 T cells in ankylosing spondylitis. TCRdb independently ran MiXCR on the 5' RACE reads; one entry per CDR3 protein. Of some 240,000 distinct CDR3 sequences detected, roughly a quarter appear once; the ten largest clones hold less than 0.75%. The sequencing input was blood, either unsorted or a sorted T cell fraction (not recorded which). These receptors were obtained from a male donor with ankylosing spondylitis or in good health (not recorded which).

This clonotype occurred many times. V usage is TRBV20-1 and J usage is TRBJ1-2; 8 nucleotides line up with TRBD1. The germline V gene encodes CDR1 DFQATT and CDR2 SNEGSKA (reference sequence). The V segment lost 6 bases and the J segment 2 bases; nucleotides outside the gene matches: 11. This CDR3 has 15 residues. The CDR3 DNA reads TGCAGTGCCGGAGATTCAGGGGGCTGGAACTATGGCTACACCTTC. Translated: CSAGDSGGWNYGYTF.

This clonotype was seen many times. This chain connects TRBV29-1 to TRBJ1-1; D gene unclear. This CDR3 has 13 residues. V shed 0 bases and J shed 7 bases, with 12 bases lying between them. Per germline, CDR1 SQVTM and CDR2 ANQGSEA. In DNA form, the CDR3 reads TGCAGCGTTGAAGAGCCAGCTGTTGGTGAAGCTTTCTTT. This codes for CSVEEPAVGEAFF.

The V gene is TRBV20-1, the J gene TRBJ2-5; TRBD2 is a possible D gene (5 bases). The germline CDR1 and CDR2 sequences are DFQATT and SNEGSKA (reference sequence). Trimming shortened V by 3 bases and J by 7 bases, and 12 bases separated the two germline ends. The CDR3 is 12 residues long. CDR3 in amino acids: CSARSPEGTQYF. The CDR3 coding sequence is TGCAGTGCTAGGTCGCCAGAGGGGACCCAGTACTTC.

This clonotype was seen a few times. The CDR3 here is CASSSPPPGSIHNEQFF. The CDR3 bases are TGTGCCAGCAGTTCCCCCCCCCCGGGGTCGATCCACAATGAGCAGTTCTTC. V gene TRBV12-3 or TRBV12-4 combines with J gene TRBJ2-1, with D tentatively TRBD2 (5 bases). CDR3 length: 17 amino acids. V was trimmed by 4 bases and J by 5 bases, leaving 21 bases between them.

V gene TRBV20-1 combines with J gene TRBJ2-3; D not certain. The CDR3 totals 13 residues. The germline V and J ends were trimmed by 3 bases and 5 bases, with 12 bases remaining between them. The germline V gene encodes CDR1 DFQATT and CDR2 SNEGSKA (reference sequence). CDR3 residues: CSASPLLRDTQYF. The DNA for the CDR3 is TGCAGTGCTAGCCCTCTTTTACGAGATACGCAGTATTTT.

This chain joins TRBV10-3 and TRBJ2-5; D could derive from TRBD1 or TRBD2 (5 bases each). Trimming shortened V by 2 bases and J by 5 bases, and 9 bases separated the two germline ends. The CDR3 is made up of 13 amino acids. Germline V gene sequence: CDR1 ENHRY, CDR2 SYGVKD. The CDR3 region is CAISETGTETQYF. The CDR3 DNA reads TGTGCCATCAGTGAGACTGGGACGGAGACCCAGTACTTC.

In its sample, this clonotype was seen many times. The rearrangement links TRBV6-5 to TRBJ2-5; 7 nucleotides agree with TRBD1. In germline, CDR1 is MNHEY, CDR2 SVGAGI. V was clipped by 0 bases and J by 4 bases; unmatched bases: 8. This CDR3 is built from 16 residues. CDR3 DNA sequence: TGTGCCAGCAGTTACTCTATCCGATCAGGGGGAGAGACCCAGTACTTC. This encodes CASSYSIRSGGETQYF.

There are many counts of this clonotype. The V gene is TRBV20-1, the J gene TRBJ1-5; no definite D call. V was clipped by 4 bases and J by 0 bases, with 7 bases between them. Germline CDR1 DFQATT, CDR2 SNEGSKA (reference sequence). CDR3 size: 13 residues. The CDR3, as DNA: TGCAGTGCTATCCAGGATAGCAATCAGCCCCAGCATTTT. Its translation is CSAIQDSNQPQHF.

At least ten counts were recorded for this clonotype. The chain's CDR3 is CASRHTDRGGEKLFF. CDR3 bases: TGTGCCAGCAGACATACAGACAGGGGAGGCGAAAAACTGTTTTTT. The rearrangement joins TRBV12-3 or TRBV12-4 to TRBJ1-4; 8 positions match TRBD1. This CDR3 spans 15 amino acids. Trimming took 6 bases from V and 8 from J; bases not matched to a gene: 11.

This clonotype has more than one count but fewer than ten. The CDR3 bases are TGCAGTGCTCTAGCGGGGGGGCGGTCGGATGAGCAGTTCTTC. The encoded protein is CSALAGGRSDEQFF. The V call is TRBV20-1, the J call TRBJ2-1; TRBD2 matches 12 bases. From germline, CDR1 is DFQATT and CDR2 SNEGSKA (reference sequence). V shed 5 bases, J shed 8 bases, and the junction held 7 bases outside the gene matches. The CDR3 has 14 residues.

The chain employs TRBV9 and TRBJ2-3, with D perhaps matching TRBD2 (6 bases). Germline-derived CDR1 and CDR2 are SGDLS and YYNGEE. V was cut by 0 bases and J by 2 bases, with 10 bases left in between. CDR3 size: 15 residues. CDR3 DNA: TGTGCCAGCAGCGTAGGGGGGGAATTCACAGATACGCAGTATTTT. It encodes CASSVGGEFTDTQYF.

V is TRBV10-3 and J is TRBJ2-3; D is possibly TRBD2 (6 bases). V lost 5 bases, J lost 5 bases, and 11 bases lay in between. CDR1 and CDR2 from the germline V gene are ENHRY and SYGVKD. This CDR3 contains 13 residues. The CDR3 is CAISPGVGDTQYF. CDR3 coding DNA: TGTGCCATCAGTCCGGGGGTGGGAGATACGCAGTATTTT.

This clonotype appeared many times. V is TRBV10-3 and J is TRBJ2-7, with D hard to call. Germline V CDR1 and CDR2: ENHRY, SYGVKD. This CDR3 region has 12 residues. The V gene lost 5 bases and the J gene lost 4 bases, with 9 bases spanning the gap. CDR3 DNA sequence: TGTGCCATCAGTCAACAGAGATACGAGCAGTACTTC. Its translation: CAISQQRYEQYF.

This clonotype was recorded many times. The gene calls are TRBV24-1 and TRBJ2-1, with D tentatively TRBD1 or TRBD2 (6 bases each). This CDR3 has 13 residues. Germline assignment: CDR1 KGHDR and CDR2 SFDVKD. The V end was cut by 3 bases, the J end by 7 bases, with 9 bases between. Written as DNA, the CDR3 is TGTGCCACCAGTGATAGGGGGAGGAATGAGCAGTTCTTC. Protein product: CATSDRGRNEQFF.

Concerning this clonotype: This may be a read error: a much more frequent sequence differs by one nucleotide. This chain links TRBV28 with TRBJ1-6; D is perhaps TRBD1 (6 bases). The CDR3 length is 14 residues. The germline CDR1 and CDR2 sequences are MDHEN and SYDVKM. Trimming shortened V by 10 bases and J by 9 bases, and 19 bases separated the two germline ends. The CDR3 DNA sequence: TGTGCCACCAGGGGCCCAGGCCTCGTTTCACCCCTCCACTTT. This encodes CATRGPGLVSPLHF.

This clonotype was counted only a few times. V gene TRBV29-1 combines with J gene TRBJ1-1; tentative D call: TRBD1 (5 bases). V lost 8 bases and J lost 1, with 8 bases in between. Germline V gene lookup returns CDR1 SQVTM and CDR2 ANQGSEA. CDR3 length equals 11 residues. DNA for the CDR3: TGCAGCTCAGGACAGAACACTGAAGCTTTCTTT. Protein: CSSGQNTEAFF.

At least ten counts were recorded for this clonotype. The chain combines TRBV20-1 with TRBJ2-1, with 7 bases fitting TRBD1. CDR1 and CDR2 (germline): DFQATT, SNEGSKA (reference sequence). CDR3 length: 14 amino acids. V lost 5 bases to trimming and J lost 0 bases; unmatched junction nucleotides: 4. The CDR3 reads CSAGQVDSYNEQFF. The CDR3 coding sequence is TGCAGTGCTGGACAGGTCGACTCCTACAATGAGCAGTTCTTC.

This clonotype was picked up one time. This chain uses TRBV29-1 with TRBJ2-1, with D perhaps assigned TRBD1 or TRBD2 (6 bases each). The V gene's germline CDR1 is SQVTM and CDR2 ANQGSEA. Trimming stripped 4 bases from V and 4 bases from J, with 26 bases between. CDR3 length: 18 amino acids. In nucleotides, the CDR3 is TGCAGCGTTGGAGACCCAAGGGGGGCCCGCACACCGTACAATGAGCAGTTCTTC. Protein sequence: CSVGDPRGARTPYNEQFF.

With regard to this clonotype: Given a much more abundant clone one base away, this may be a read error. V is TRBV7-2 and J is TRBJ2-3; D not certain. Germline lookup yields CDR1 SGHTA and CDR2 FQGNSA. This CDR3 contains 12 residues. The CDR3 sequence: CASSFFTDTRYF. The CDR3 nucleotides read TGTGCCAGCAGCTTTTTTACAGATACGCGGTATTTT.

Many counts were recorded for this clonotype. The J gene is TRBJ1-2, the V gene TRBV20-1, with 7 bases lining up with TRBD1. The CDR3 is made up of 11 amino acids. Trimming removed 5 bases from V and 5 bases from J; junction bases left unmatched: 2. Germline V lookup: CDR1 DFQATT, CDR2 SNEGSKA (reference sequence). DNA of the CDR3: TGCAGTGCTGGGGACAGTTATGGCTACACCTTC. It specifies CSAGDSYGYTF.

This clonotype has more than one count but fewer than ten. V gene TRBV20-1 combines with J gene TRBJ1-4; D uncertain. The CDR3 is 13 residues long. Germline V CDR1 and CDR2: DFQATT, SNEGSKA (reference sequence). V was trimmed by 1 base and J by 2 bases, leaving 5 bases between them. CDR3 DNA sequence: TGCAGTGCTAGAGTTGGTACTAATGAAAAACTGTTTTTT. This encodes CSARVGTNEKLFF.

J is TRBJ1-1 and V is TRBV3-1, with D unresolved. The length of the CDR3 is 12 residues. The germline gives CDR1 LGHDT, CDR2 YNNKEL (reference sequence). V was pared by 1 base and J by 6 bases, with 6 bases between. CDR3 residues: CASSQGASEAFF. DNA for the CDR3: TGTGCCAGCAGCCAAGGGGCTTCTGAAGCTTTCTTT.

This rearrangement joins TRBV20-1 to TRBJ1-2, with TRBD1 as a possible D gene (5 bases). The CDR3 covers 13 residues. CDR1 and CDR2 (germline): DFQATT, SNEGSKA (reference sequence). V was cut by 6 bases and J by 9 bases, with 20 bases left in between. CDR3 protein: CSAEGTGGRSYTF. The CDR3 DNA follows: TGCAGTGCCGAAGGGACGGGGGGAAGGAGCTACACCTTC.

This clonotype showed up many times. J is TRBJ2-1 and V is TRBV6-6; no clear D. Trimming left V 0 bases short and J 8 bases short, with 8 bases between. The CDR3 totals 13 residues. Germline assignment: CDR1 MNHNY and CDR2 SVGAGI (reference sequence). The CDR3 reads CASSYSPSDEQFF. The CDR3 coding sequence is TGTGCCAGCAGTTACTCACCCAGCGATGAGCAGTTCTTC.

The rearrangement joins TRBV20-1 to TRBJ2-5; TRBD1 is a possible D gene (6 bases). CDR1 and CDR2 (germline): DFQATT, SNEGSKA (reference sequence). The CDR3 is 15 amino acids. V dropped 1 base and J dropped 3 bases, with 15 bases sitting between them. In DNA, the CDR3 is TGCAGTGCTAGAGCGGGTGGGACAACAGAAGAGACCCAGTACTTC. It translates to CSARAGGTTEETQYF.

This clonotype was counted only a few times. The rearrangement uses TRBV4-2 and TRBJ1-4; D is ambiguous. Trimming stripped 0 bases from V and 8 bases from J, with 10 bases between. The CDR3 spans 14 residues. Germline V gene lookup returns CDR1 LGHNA and CDR2 YNFKEQ. CDR3 in amino acids: CASSQEWTREKLFF. CDR3 nucleotide sequence: TGTGCCAGCAGCCAAGAGTGGACGCGGGAAAAACTGTTTTTT.

At least ten counts were recorded for this clonotype. This chain joins TRBV5-6 and TRBJ1-1, with no clear D. The CDR3 is 13 amino acids. Germline lookup yields CDR1 SGHDT and CDR2 YYEEEE. The germline V and J ends were trimmed by 5 bases and 8 bases, with 16 bases remaining between them. CDR3 amino acids: CASSSQEETEAFF. As DNA, the CDR3 is TGTGCCAGCAGTTCCCAGGAGGAAACGGAAGCTTTCTTT.

In its sample, this clonotype was seen many times. The genes are TRBV10-3 and TRBJ2-7, with D maybe TRBD1 (6 bases). This CDR3 has 12 amino acids. Germline V gene data show CDR1 as ENHRY and CDR2 as SYGVKD. Trimming removed 6 bases at V and 3 bases at J, with 9 bases between. The CDR3 DNA reads TGTGCCATCAGCGGGACAAACTACGAGCAGTACTTC. Amino acids: CAISGTNYEQYF.